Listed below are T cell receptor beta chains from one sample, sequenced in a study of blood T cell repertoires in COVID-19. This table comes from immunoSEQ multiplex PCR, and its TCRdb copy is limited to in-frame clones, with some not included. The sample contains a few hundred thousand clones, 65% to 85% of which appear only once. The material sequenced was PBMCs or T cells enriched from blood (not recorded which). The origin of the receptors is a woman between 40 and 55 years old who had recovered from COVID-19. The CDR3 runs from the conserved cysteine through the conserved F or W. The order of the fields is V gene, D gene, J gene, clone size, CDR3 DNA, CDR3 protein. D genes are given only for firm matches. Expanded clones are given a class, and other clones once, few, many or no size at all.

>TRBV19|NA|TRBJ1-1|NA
TGTGCCAGTAGTATGAGGGAAAACACTGAAGCTTTCTTT
CASSMRENTEAFF
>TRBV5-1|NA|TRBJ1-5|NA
TGCGCCAGCAGCTTGAGTGGCAGGGCTGGTCAGCCCCAGCATTTT
CASSLSGRAGQPQHF
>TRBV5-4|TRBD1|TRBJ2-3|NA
TGTGCCAGCAGCTTTCCGACAGGGAACACAGATACGCAGTATTTT
CASSFPTGNTDTQYF
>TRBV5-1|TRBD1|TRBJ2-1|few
TGCGCCAGCAGCTTGAGTGGACAGGGGGCACGAGGCGAGCAGTTCTTC
CASSLSGQGARGEQFF
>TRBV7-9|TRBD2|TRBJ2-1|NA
TGTGCCAGCAGCGAAGGACTAGCGGTCCCCAATGAGCAGTTCTTC
CASSEGLAVPNEQFF
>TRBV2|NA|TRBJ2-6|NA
TGTGCCTCACAGGCGATTGCTGGGGCCAACGTCCTGACTTTC
CASQAIAGANVLTF
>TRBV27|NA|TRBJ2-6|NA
TGTGCCAGCAGTTTATCCCCAGGTAGAACCGGCTCTGGGGCCAACGTCCTGACTTTC
CASSLSPGRTGSGANVLTF
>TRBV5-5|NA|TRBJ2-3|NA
TGTGCCAGCAGCTCGGGACTTGCCACAGATACGCAGTATTTT
CASSSGLATDTQYF
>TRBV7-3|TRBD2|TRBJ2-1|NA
TGTGCCAGCAGCTCCGGGACTAGCGGAGTGGATGAGCAGTTCTTC
CASSSGTSGVDEQFF
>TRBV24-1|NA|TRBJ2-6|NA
TGTGCCACCAGTGACCCCGGCCGGGATGGGGCCAACGTCCTGACTTTC
CATSDPGRDGANVLTF
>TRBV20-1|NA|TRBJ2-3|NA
TGCAGTGCTAGTCCCGGACAATTTTCTAGCACAGATACGCAGTATTTT
CSASPGQFSSTDTQYF
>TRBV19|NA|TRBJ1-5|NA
TGTGCCAGTAGTCTCAGGGTCTTTGGCAATCAGCCCCAGCATTTT
CASSLRVFGNQPQHF
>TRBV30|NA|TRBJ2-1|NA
TGTGCCTGGAACCAGGGCAGGGAGGACGAGCAGTTCTTC
CAWNQGREDEQFF
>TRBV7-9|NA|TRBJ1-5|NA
TGTGCCAGCAGCTCGGGGGTCCACCAGCCCCAGCATTTT
CASSSGVHQPQHF
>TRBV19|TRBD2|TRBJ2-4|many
TGTGCCAGTAGTAAAATCCTAGCGGGGAGCGACAAAAACATTCAGTACTTC
CASSKILAGSDKNIQYF
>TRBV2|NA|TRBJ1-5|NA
TGTGCCAGCAGCGATCGTGAAAGGGGTCAGCCCCAGCATTTT
CASSDRERGQPQHF
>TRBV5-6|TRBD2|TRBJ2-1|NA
TGTGCCAGCAGCTTGGGACTAGCGGGAACGCAGTTCTTC
CASSLGLAGTQFF
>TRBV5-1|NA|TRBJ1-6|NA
TGCGCCAGCAGTCGACAGCCTTATAATTCACCCCTCCACTTT
CASSRQPYNSPLHF
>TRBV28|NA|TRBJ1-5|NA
TGTGCCAGCAGTAACAATTGGTTGCCCCAGCATTTT
CASSNNWLPQHF
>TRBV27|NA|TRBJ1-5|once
TGTGCCAGCAGAGAGGGAACCGGCCACAGCAATCAGCCCCAGCATTTT
CASREGTGHSNQPQHF
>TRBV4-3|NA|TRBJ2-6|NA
TGCGCCAGCAGCCAAGATAGGGGCGCCCCTGCCAACGTCCTGACTTTC
CASSQDRGAPANVLTF
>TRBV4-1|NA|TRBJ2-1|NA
TGCGCCAGCAGCCAAGACAGGGGTGGGTATAATGAGCAGTTCTTC
CASSQDRGGYNEQFF
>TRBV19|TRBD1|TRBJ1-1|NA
TGTGCCAGTATCCCACAGGGGCTAGGGAGCACTGAAGCTTTCTTT
CASIPQGLGSTEAFF
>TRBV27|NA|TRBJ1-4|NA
TGTGCCAGCAGTTTATTTGGACAGACAACTAATGAAAAACTGTTTTTT
CASSLFGQTTNEKLFF
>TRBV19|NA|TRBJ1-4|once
TGTGCCAGTGGGGGAATCCCAGGGGCTGGAGCAACTAATGAAAAACTGTTTTTT
CASGGIPGAGATNEKLFF
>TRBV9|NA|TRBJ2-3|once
TGTGCCAGCAGCGCCCTCAGTTACCCCACAGATACGCAGTATTTT
CASSALSYPTDTQYF
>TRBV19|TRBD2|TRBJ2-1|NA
TGTGCCAGTAGGGCTAGCGGGGTCGATGAGCAGTTCTTC
CASRASGVDEQFF
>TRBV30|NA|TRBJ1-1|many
TGTGCCTGGAGTACATACACTGAAGCTTTCTTT
CAWSTYTEAFF
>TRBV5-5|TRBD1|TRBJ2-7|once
TGTGCCAGCAGGTCTGCGACAGGGGGCTACGAGCAGTACTTC
CASRSATGGYEQYF
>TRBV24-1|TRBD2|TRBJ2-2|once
TGTGCCACCAGTAATTGGCGGGAGGGCCCATTCCCCGGGGAGCTGTTTTTT
CATSNWREGPFPGELFF
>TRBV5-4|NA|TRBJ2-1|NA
TGTGCCAGCAGCTCCTCGGGGTCCTACAATGAGCAGTTCTTC
CASSSSGSYNEQFF
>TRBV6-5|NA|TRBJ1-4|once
TGTGCCAGCAGTTTAAGGTCGGCCCCAGGGTCTGTAAAACTGTTTTTT
CASSLRSAPGSVKLFF
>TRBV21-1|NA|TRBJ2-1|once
TGTGCCAGCAGCAAGGAGCGAGCGGGAGGCGATAATGAGCAGTTCTTC
CASSKERAGGDNEQFF
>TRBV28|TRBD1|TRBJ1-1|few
TGTGCCAGCAGACAGACAGGGGAAGCTGAAGCTTTCTTT
CASRQTGEAEAFF
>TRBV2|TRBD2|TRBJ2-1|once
TGTGCCAGCAGTGAAGCCCGACTAGCGGGCTACAATGAGCAGTTCTTC
CASSEARLAGYNEQFF
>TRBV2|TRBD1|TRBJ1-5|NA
TGTGCCAGCAGCTCCGGGACAGGGGGCGATCAGCCCCAGCATTTT
CASSSGTGGDQPQHF
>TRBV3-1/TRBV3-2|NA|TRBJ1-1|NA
TGTGCCAGCAGACAGACGGACACTGAAGCTTTCTTT
CASRQTDTEAFF
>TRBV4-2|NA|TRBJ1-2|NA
TGTGCCAGCAGCCAAGTGACAGGTCCTAACTATGGCTACACCTTC
CASSQVTGPNYGYTF
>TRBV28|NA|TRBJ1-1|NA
TGTGCCAGCACACTAGAAGGCGGTGAAGCTTTCTTT
CASTLEGGEAFF
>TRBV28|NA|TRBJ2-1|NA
TGTGCCAGCAGCTATGCGGGGAGCTCCTACAATGAGCAGTTCTTC
CASSYAGSSYNEQFF
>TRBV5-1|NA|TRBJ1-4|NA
TGCGCCAGCAGCTTAGAGGGTGTTTCTAATGAAAAACTGTTTTTT
CASSLEGVSNEKLFF
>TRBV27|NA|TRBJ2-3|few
TGTGCCAGCACTCAGAAAGGGGGGGACACAGATACGCAGTATTTT
CASTQKGGDTDTQYF
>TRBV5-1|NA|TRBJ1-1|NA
TGCGCCAGCAGCCCCCCGAGGGGGGGTGTGGACACTGAAGCTTTCTTT
CASSPPRGGVDTEAFF
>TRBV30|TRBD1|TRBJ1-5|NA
TGTGCCTGGAGTGTTGGGTCAGGGGGCCGTAATCAGCCCCAGCATTTT
CAWSVGSGGRNQPQHF
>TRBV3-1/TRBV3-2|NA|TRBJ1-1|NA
TGTGCCAGCAGCCAGATCCCGGGACACCTGAACACTGAAGCTTTCTTT
CASSQIPGHLNTEAFF
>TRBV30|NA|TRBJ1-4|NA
TGTGCCTGGTCGCATAACCTGGGCGAAAAACTGTTTTTT
CAWSHNLGEKLFF
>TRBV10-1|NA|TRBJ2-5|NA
TGCGCCAGCAGCCGGAGTGCCCAAGAGACCCAGTACTTC
CASSRSAQETQYF
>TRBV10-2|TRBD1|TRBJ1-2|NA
TGCGCCAGCAGTGAGTCAGTGACAGGGCGCGCGGTAGGCTACACCTTC
CASSESVTGRAVGYTF
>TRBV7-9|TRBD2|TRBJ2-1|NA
TGTGCCAGCAGAAGGACTAGCGGGAGGAGAAATGAGCAGTTCTTC
CASRRTSGRRNEQFF
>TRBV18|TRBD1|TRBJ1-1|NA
TGTGCCAGCTCGGGACAGGCGAACACTGAAGCTTTCTTT
CASSGQANTEAFF
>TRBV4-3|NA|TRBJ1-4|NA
TGCGCCAGCAGCCAAGAATTGGGCGCTATTGTAGAAAAACTGTTTTTT
CASSQELGAIVEKLFF
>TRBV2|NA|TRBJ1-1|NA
TGTGCCAGCAGCGTTGACAGGCAATCCGGTATTGAAGCTTTCTTT
CASSVDRQSGIEAFF
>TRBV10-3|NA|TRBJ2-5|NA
TGTGCCATCAGTGAGTCGGGAGCTGGCCAAGAGACCCAGTACTTC
CAISESGAGQETQYF
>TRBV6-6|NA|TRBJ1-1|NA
TGTGCCAGCAGTGAGGGTTTCCCTGAAGCTTTCTTT
CASSEGFPEAFF
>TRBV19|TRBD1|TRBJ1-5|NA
TGTGCCAGTAGTTGGGACAGGGATCAGCCCCAGCATTTT
CASSWDRDQPQHF
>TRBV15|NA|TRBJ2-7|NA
TGTGCCACCAGCAGAGATAAGAACAGGGCCGACGAGCAGTACTTC
CATSRDKNRADEQYF
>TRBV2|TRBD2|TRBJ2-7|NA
TGTGCCAGCGGGGGTACGGGAGGGGGTTACGAGCAGTACTTC
CASGGTGGGYEQYF
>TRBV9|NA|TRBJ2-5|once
TGTGCCAGCAGCGTAGGACAGCAAGAGACCCAGTACTTC
CASSVGQQETQYF
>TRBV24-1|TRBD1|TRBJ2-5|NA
TGTGCCACCAGTGACCCGACAGGGGAGGAGACCCAGTACTTC
CATSDPTGEETQYF
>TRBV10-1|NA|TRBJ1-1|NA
TGCGCCAGCAGTGATGCCGGGGACATTAGGGGCACTGAAGCTTTCTTT
CASSDAGDIRGTEAFF